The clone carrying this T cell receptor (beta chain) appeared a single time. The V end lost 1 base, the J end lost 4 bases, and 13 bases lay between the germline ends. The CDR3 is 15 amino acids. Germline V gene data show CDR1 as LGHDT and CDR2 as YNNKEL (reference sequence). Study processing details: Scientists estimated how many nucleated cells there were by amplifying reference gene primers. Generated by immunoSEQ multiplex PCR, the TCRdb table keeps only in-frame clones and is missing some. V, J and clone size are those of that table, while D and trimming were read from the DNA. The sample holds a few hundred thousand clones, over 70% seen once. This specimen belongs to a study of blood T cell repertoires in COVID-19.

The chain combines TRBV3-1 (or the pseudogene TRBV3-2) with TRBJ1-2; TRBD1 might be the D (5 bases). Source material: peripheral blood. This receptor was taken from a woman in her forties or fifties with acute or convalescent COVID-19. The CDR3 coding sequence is TGTGCCAGCAGCCAAGGCCTGGGGGGAAGCTATGGCTACACCTTC. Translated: CASSQGLGGSYGYTF.